This T cell receptor beta chain was retrieved from a study of T cell repertoires in cytomegalovirus infection. Overall study: The authors used CMV epitopes that were HLA-C-restricted (recently identified) and HLA-B-restricted (well studied). Both a matching HLA type and CMV infection were indicated by public TCR beta signatures. Study results and limitations: HLA-C-restricted, CMV-specific TCR beta clonotypes were dominant ex vivo. Identification of carriers of CMV plus the relevant HLA was achieved through cumulative public TCR beta family frequency.

TCRdb processed the reads anew with MiXCR; each CDR3 protein has one entry. Here the sample spans roughly 80,000 distinct CDR3 sequences, roughly 25% being singletons. This clonotype was counted a few times. Its specificity is not known. The TCR was taken from a human donor in good health (CMV status not recorded). Some clones in this sample may be carry-over from other donors' samples. The sequenced sample was CD8+ T cells from cultured PBMCs, obtained from culture after CMV antigen stimulation.

CDR3 region: CASSQSGDWRETQPQHF. The CDR3 DNA sequence: TGTGCCAGCAGCCAATCGGGGGATTGGAGGGAAACTCAGCCCCAGCATTTT. This rearrangement joins TRBV14 to TRBJ1-5, with D possibly matching TRBD1 (5 bases). Germline V lookup: CDR1 SGHDN, CDR2 FVKESK. V lost 2 bases, J lost 6 bases, and 20 bases lay in between. CDR3 size: 17 residues.